What follows are 20 T cell receptor beta chains derived from one specimen sequenced in a study of cytomegalovirus exposure and HLA in healthy donors. The PCR was carried out with 60 Vbeta primers and 13 Jbeta primers. TCRdb's copy holds only in-frame clones and misses some; the assay was immunoSEQ multiplex PCR. Of about 170,000 clones listed, 85% are singletons. The specimen sequenced was PBMCs. The receptor source for this set is a boy under 10 years old in good health and CMV-seronegative.

V is TRBV5-6 and J is TRBJ2-2, with 11 bases fitting TRBD2. V lost 4 bases and J lost 3; bases outside the gene matches: 5. The CDR3 covers 16 residues. Germline-derived CDR1 and CDR2 are SGHDT and YYEEEE. CDR3 coding DNA: TGTGCCAGCAGCCTACTAGCGGGAGTTGACACCGGGGAGCTGTTTTTT. It is translated as CASSLLAGVDTGELFF.

This clone has more than one count but fewer than ten. The rearrangement links TRBV7-9 to TRBJ1-1; no reliable D call. V was cut by 3 bases and J by 0 bases, with 5 bases left in between. This CDR3 contains 13 residues. Germline CDR1 reads SEHNR; CDR2 reads FQNEAQ (reference sequence). CDR3 nucleotide sequence: TGTGCCAGCAGCTTCACAGTGAACACTGAAGCTTTCTTT. Translating gives CASSFTVNTEAFF.

The chain combines TRBV2 with TRBJ2-1; D perhaps matches TRBD2 (6 bases). V was clipped by 5 bases and J by 7 bases, with 15 bases between them. CDR3 length equals 14 residues. Germline lookup yields CDR1 SNHLY and CDR2 FYNNEI. Here the CDR3 DNA reads TGTGCCAGCAGTCTGGCTAGCGAGTTGAATGAGCAGTTCTTC. Protein product: CASSLASELNEQFF.

Only a few counts were recorded for this clone. The rearrangement links TRBV2 to TRBJ1-2; D gene ambiguous. The V gene lost 1 base and the J gene lost 4 bases, with 13 bases spanning the gap. Germline CDR1 and CDR2: SNHLY and FYNNEI. This CDR3 has 15 amino acids. The CDR3 region has the DNA TGTGCCAGCAGTGAAGGGGTAACGGGAACCTATGGCTACACCTTC. This encodes CASSEGVTGTYGYTF.

The chain uses TRBV4-2 and TRBJ1-5; D gene ambiguous. Germline V lookup: CDR1 LGHNA, CDR2 YNFKEQ. This CDR3 is built from 16 residues. Trimming stripped 0 bases from V and 4 bases from J, with 13 bases between. The DNA for the CDR3 is TGTGCCAGCAGCCAAGAAACCGGGATAGTTAATCAGCCCCAGCATTTT. The encoded protein is CASSQETGIVNQPQHF.

This clone has a handful of counts. The chain has TRBV5-1 and TRBJ2-5; 7 bases map to TRBD1. CDR3 size: 13 residues. V was clipped by 0 bases and J by 5 bases; unmatched bases: 1. CDR1 SGHRS and CDR2 YFSETQ come from the germline V gene. The CDR3: CASSLEDRETQYF. CDR3 DNA sequence: TGCGCCAGCAGCTTGGAGGACAGGGAGACCCAGTACTTC.

The sample holds one count of this clone. J is TRBJ2-1 and V is TRBV27; 7 bases map to TRBD2. In germline, CDR1 is MNHEY, CDR2 SMNVEV (reference sequence). Losses at the gene ends were 4 bases for V and 5 bases for J; bases not matched to a gene: 5. This CDR3 spans 14 amino acids. CDR3 region: CASSWGGTHNEQFF. CDR3 coding DNA: TGTGCCAGCAGTTGGGGGGGAACCCACAATGAGCAGTTCTTC.

This clone was counted a single time. J is TRBJ2-7 and V is TRBV28; D unclear. Between the trimmed V and J ends, which lost 6 bases and 3 bases, there was a span of 21 bases. Germline CDR1 is MDHEN and CDR2 is SYDVKM. The CDR3 has 16 amino acids. The CDR3 DNA follows: TGTGCCAGCAGCATCGACCCGCGGCAATACCTCTACGAGCAGTACGTC. Encoded protein: CASSIDPRQYLYEQYV.

Details on this clone: The sample carries other DNA sequences with the same CDR3. In DNA, the CDR3 is TGCGCCAGCAGCCAAGAGGGGGGGCTAGCGGGGCAAACCTACAATGAGCAGTTCTTC. Its protein is CASSQEGGLAGQTYNEQFF. The chain uses TRBV4-1 and TRBJ2-1; 9 nucleotides line up with TRBD2. The CDR3 covers 19 residues. CDR1 and CDR2 (germline): MGHRA, YSYEKL. V was clipped by 0 bases and J by 2 bases; unmatched bases: 11.

The genes are TRBV4-2 and TRBJ2-1, with 12 bases identical to TRBD1. Germline V CDR1 and CDR2: LGHNA, YNFKEQ. The CDR3 is 16 amino acids. V shed 3 bases and J 6 bases; nucleotides not matched to a gene: 6. CDR3 sequence reads: CASSQPGQGAANEQFF. DNA for the CDR3: TGTGCCAGCAGCCAGCCGGGACAGGGGGCAGCCAATGAGCAGTTCTTC.

The genes are TRBV5-1 and TRBJ2-7, with TRBD1 matching over 10 bases. Germline V gene sequence: CDR1 SGHRS, CDR2 YFSETQ. The V segment lost 7 bases and the J segment 2 bases; nucleotides outside the gene matches: 6. The length of the CDR3 is 14 residues. As DNA, the CDR3 is TGCGCCAGCGGGGGGGGACAGGGGCCCTACGAGCAGTACTTC. Translation gives CASGGGQGPYEQYF.

V gene TRBV7-9 combines with J gene TRBJ2-1; the match to TRBD1 covers 10 bases. The CDR3 is 16 amino acids. In germline, CDR1 is SEHNR, CDR2 FQNEAQ (reference sequence). Trimming at V came to 6 bases and at J to 5 bases, leaving 10 bases not matched to a gene. This CDR3 is CASSFSPGTGDNEQFF. The CDR3 DNA sequence: TGTGCCAGCAGTTTTTCTCCCGGGACAGGGGACAATGAGCAGTTCTTC.

The chain employs TRBV19 and TRBJ1-5; TRBD1 agrees at 10 bases. From germline, CDR1 is LNHDA and CDR2 SQIVND (reference sequence). The V gene end was trimmed by 5 bases and the J gene end by 6 bases; junction bases not matched to a gene: 7. This CDR3 has 15 amino acids. CDR3 bases: TGTGCCAGTAGTGCTCCGGGACAGGGGAGTCAGCCCCAGCATTTT. Translation: CASSAPGQGSQPQHF.

This chain joins TRBV6-1 and TRBJ1-5, with D unclear. Germline V gene lookup returns CDR1 MNHNS and CDR2 SASEGT. The CDR3 totals 13 residues. Trimming removed 11 bases from V and 2 bases from J, with 13 bases in between. The CDR3 region is CALGVTGNQPQHF. The DNA of the CDR3 is TGTGCCCTCGGGGTCACAGGCAATCAGCCCCAGCATTTT.

The sample holds one count of this clone. The chain joins TRBV27 to TRBJ2-1, with TRBD2 identical over 7 bases. CDR1 is MNHEY, CDR2 SMNVEV, per germline (reference sequence). Trimming took 0 bases from V and 4 from J; bases not matched to a gene: 6. This CDR3 has 16 residues. The CDR3 nucleotides are TGTGCCAGCAGTTTATCCCTAGCGGAGATATACAATGAGCAGTTCTTC. Protein product: CASSLSLAEIYNEQFF.

The chain recombines TRBV7-2 with TRBJ1-1; unclear D gene. The ends were cut back, 3 bases at V and 1 base at J, with 6 bases in the middle. The germline CDR1 and CDR2 sequences are SGHTA and FQGNSA. The CDR3 contains 13 residues. CDR3 sequence: CASSFGGNTEAFF. The CDR3 DNA follows: TGTGCCAGCAGCTTCGGTGGGAACACTGAAGCTTTCTTT.

Comment on this clone: At the DNA level, this CDR3 is encoded by other sequences in the same sample as well. The rearrangement joins TRBV2 to TRBJ1-1; TRBD1 agrees at 10 bases. Germline-derived CDR1 and CDR2 are SNHLY and FYNNEI. The CDR3 contains 13 residues. After removal of 7 bases from V and 4 bases from J, the junction contained 3 bases not matched to a gene. In DNA form, the CDR3 reads TGTGCCAGCACAAGGACAGGGGGCACTGAAGCTTTCTTT. As protein: CASTRTGGTEAFF.

This chain uses TRBV7-9 with TRBJ2-1, with D perhaps TRBD2 (5 bases). V lost 1 base, J lost 0 bases, and 7 bases lay in between. The germline CDR1 and CDR2 sequences are SEHNR and FQNEAQ (reference sequence). The CDR3 consists of 15 residues. In nucleotides, the CDR3 is TGTGCCAGCAGCTTAGTCGGACTCTCCTACAATGAGCAGTTCTTC. Protein product: CASSLVGLSYNEQFF.

The V and J genes are TRBV19 and TRBJ2-3; the match to TRBD1 covers 8 bases. The J segment lost 3 bases and the V segment lost 5 bases, leaving 7 bases of the junction unmatched. The CDR3 is made up of 15 amino acids. Looked up from germline, CDR1 is LNHDA and CDR2 is SQIVND (reference sequence). For the CDR3, the DNA is TGTGCCAGTAGTCCCCCGAGGACAGGGACAGATACGCAGTATTTT. Translation gives CASSPPRTGTDTQYF.

This rearrangement joins TRBV28 to TRBJ2-5, with 13 bases aligning to TRBD2. This CDR3 contains 16 residues. Germline V lookup: CDR1 MDHEN, CDR2 SYDVKM. V was clipped by 5 bases and J by 3 bases; unmatched bases: 6. The CDR3 nucleotides are TGTGCCAGCAGTCCCCACGGACTAGCGGGAGAAGAGACCCAGTACTTC. This sequence encodes CASSPHGLAGEETQYF. Full variable domain (missing parts from reference TRBV28 and TRBJ2-5): DVKVTQSSRYLVKRTGEKVFLECVQDMDHENMFWYRQDPGLGLRLIYFSYDVKMKEKGDIPEGYSVSREKKERFSLILESASTNQTSMYLCASSPHGLAGEETQYFGPGTRLLVL.